A selection of T cell receptor beta chains follows, all from one sample in a study of T cells after yellow fever vaccination. TCRdb itself ran the 5' RACE reads through MiXCR, one entry per CDR3 protein. Of 200,000 to 300,000 distinct CDR3 sequences in the sample, about an eighth are singletons; the top ten hold 0.4% to 0.65%. Specimen: CD4+ T cells sorted from PBMCs, collected 45 days after the yellow fever booster vaccination. The receptors here all came from a young man who received the YFV17D yellow fever vaccine. The CDR3 runs from the conserved cysteine through the conserved F or W. A D gene is named only where the DNA matches it firmly. Size values are once, few and many counts, or a class for expanded clones, and some rows have none.

CDR3 protein | CDR3 DNA | CDR3 length | D gene | clone size | J gene | V gene
CSARGEVGQGEQYF | TGCAGTGCTAGGGGGGAGGTGGGGCAGGGCGAGCAGTACTTC | 14 | . | . | TRBJ2-7 | TRBV20-1
CSASLRQETQYF | TGCAGTGCTAGTCTCAGGCAAGAGACCCAGTACTTC | 12 | . | few | TRBJ2-5 | TRBV20-1
CASLEGDDTDTQYF | TGCGCCAGCTTGGAGGGGGACGACACAGATACGCAGTATTTT | 14 | . | few | TRBJ2-3 | TRBV5-1
CASRETTGDFYGYTF | TGTGCCAGCAGGGAAACGACAGGGGACTTTTATGGCTACACCTTC | 15 | TRBD1 | many | TRBJ1-2 | TRBV6-1
CASRGGTGEGYEQYF | TGTGCCTCACGAGGGGGGACAGGGGAGGGCTACGAGCAGTACTTC | 15 | TRBD1 | . | TRBJ2-7 | TRBV27
CASSRDPGADTQYF | TGTGCCAGCAGCAGGGACCCCGGGGCAGATACGCAGTATTTT | 14 | . | . | TRBJ2-3 | TRBV5-5
CASSQLAAGNSPLHF | TGTGCCAGCAGCCAACTAGCGGCCGGGAATTCACCCCTCCACTTT | 15 | . | . | TRBJ1-6 | TRBV7-9
CASSYEYLETQYF | TGTGCCAGCAGCTACGAGTATTTAGAGACCCAGTACTTC | 13 | . | . | TRBJ2-5 | TRBV7-6
CASSQETQSADTQYF | TGTGCCAGCAGCCAAGAGACCCAGAGCGCAGATACGCAGTATTTT | 15 | . | few | TRBJ2-3 | TRBV4-2
CASSLRTPYGANVLTF | TGTGCCAGCAGTTTAAGGACTCCTTATGGGGCCAACGTCCTGACTTTC | 16 | . | few | TRBJ2-6 | TRBV27
CASSKLTGDYRSYGYTF | TGTGCCAGCAGTAAATTGACAGGGGACTATCGAAGTTATGGCTACACCTTC | 17 | TRBD1 | few | TRBJ1-2 | TRBV6-1
CSVGGGQGDTIYF | TGCAGCGTTGGAGGGGGACAGGGGGACACCATATATTTT | 13 | TRBD1 | few | TRBJ1-3 | TRBV29-1
CASSFQSSETQYF | TGCGCCAGCAGCTTTCAGTCATCAGAGACCCAGTACTTC | 13 | . | few | TRBJ2-5 | TRBV5-1
CSARGPGSQPQHF | TGCAGTGCTAGAGGTCCTGGCAGTCAGCCCCAGCATTTT | 13 | . | few | TRBJ1-5 | TRBV20-1
CASSLDTRTDTQYF | TGTGCCAGCAGCTTGGACACCCGCACAGATACGCAGTATTTT | 14 | . | few | TRBJ2-3 | TRBV7-8
CSARPDRELSIQPQHF | TGCAGTGCTAGACCGGACAGGGAGCTATCCATTCAGCCCCAGCATTTT | 16 | TRBD1 | . | TRBJ1-5 | TRBV20-1
CASSLVGTNYEQYF | TGCGCCAGCAGCTTGGTCGGGACAAACTACGAGCAGTACTTC | 14 | . | few | TRBJ2-7 | TRBV5-1
CASSLVGTARGEQYF | TGTGCCAGCAGCTTAGTTGGGACTGCTCGCGGCGAGCAGTACTTC | 15 | . | . | TRBJ2-7 | TRBV7-2
CASSPGRQAETQYF | TGTGCCAGCAGCCCAGGCCGGCAGGCGGAGACCCAGTACTTC | 14 | . | few | TRBJ2-5 | TRBV7-9
CSARDQGALGYTF | TGCAGTGCTAGAGATCAGGGAGCCCTCGGCTACACCTTC | 13 | . | . | TRBJ1-2 | TRBV20-1
CSVLPGTGGTEAFF | TGCAGCGTGCTGCCCGGGACAGGGGGCACTGAAGCTTTCTTT | 14 | TRBD1 | . | TRBJ1-1 | TRBV29-1
CASMAYGYTF | TGTGCCAGCATGGCCTATGGCTACACCTTC | 10 | . | . | TRBJ1-2 | TRBV6-6
CASSYPQRADQPQHF | TGTGCCAGCAGTTACCCCCAGAGGGCGGATCAGCCCCAGCATTTT | 15 | . | . | TRBJ1-5 | TRBV6-5
CSVDASGRMLYNEQFF | TGCAGCGTGGATGCTAGCGGGAGGATGTTGTACAATGAGCAGTTCTTC | 16 | TRBD2 | many | TRBJ2-1 | TRBV29-1
CASGPNQGKTQYF | TGTGCCAGTGGGCCGAATCAAGGGAAGACCCAGTACTTC | 13 | . | . | TRBJ2-5 | TRBV19
CASSPNGRTGELFF | TGTGCCAGCAGCCCCAACGGGAGAACCGGGGAGCTGTTTTTT | 14 | . | few | TRBJ2-2 | TRBV3-1